The TCR beta chain under discussion was sequenced for a study of blood T cell repertoires in COVID-19. Study at large: Acute and convalescent COVID-19 specimens originated in the United States, Italy and Spain.

This CDR3 has 14 amino acids. Germline V CDR1 and CDR2: LGHNA, YSLEER. Trimming left V 11 bases short and J 0 bases short, with 13 bases between. Authors' processing steps: For nucleated cells, counts were estimated from reference gene primer amplification. Assay used: immunoSEQ multiplex PCR; TCRdb lists only in-frame clones, some missing. V, J and clone size are taken as reported in that table, and D and trimming were inferred from the DNA itself. The profile covers around 300,000 clones, with roughly 90% appearing a single time and 2.5% to 3% taken by the ten largest. Individuals aged roughly 18 to 95 years were recruited from fewer than 25 US areas.

V gene TRBV4-3 combines with J gene TRBJ2-2; no clear D gene. The sequence came from a woman aged 45-65 years who had recovered from COVID-19. Sequenced sample: PBMCs or T cells enriched from blood (not recorded which). The CDR3 loop reads CAAAVESNTGELFF. CDR3 sequence (DNA): TGCGCCGCCGCCGTTGAGTCGAACACCGGGGAGCTGTTTTTT.